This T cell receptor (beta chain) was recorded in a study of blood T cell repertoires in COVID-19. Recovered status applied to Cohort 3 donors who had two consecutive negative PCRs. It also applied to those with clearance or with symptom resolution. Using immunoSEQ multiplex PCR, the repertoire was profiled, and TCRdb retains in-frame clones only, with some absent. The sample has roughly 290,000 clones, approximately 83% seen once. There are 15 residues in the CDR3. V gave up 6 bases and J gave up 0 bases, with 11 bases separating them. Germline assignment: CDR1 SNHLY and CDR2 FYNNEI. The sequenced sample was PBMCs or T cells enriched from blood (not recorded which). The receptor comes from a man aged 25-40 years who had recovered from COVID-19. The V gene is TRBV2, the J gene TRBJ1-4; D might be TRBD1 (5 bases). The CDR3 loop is CASRRQPATNEKLFF. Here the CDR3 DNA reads TGTGCCAGCAGACGACAGCCTGCAACTAATGAAAAACTGTTTTTT.